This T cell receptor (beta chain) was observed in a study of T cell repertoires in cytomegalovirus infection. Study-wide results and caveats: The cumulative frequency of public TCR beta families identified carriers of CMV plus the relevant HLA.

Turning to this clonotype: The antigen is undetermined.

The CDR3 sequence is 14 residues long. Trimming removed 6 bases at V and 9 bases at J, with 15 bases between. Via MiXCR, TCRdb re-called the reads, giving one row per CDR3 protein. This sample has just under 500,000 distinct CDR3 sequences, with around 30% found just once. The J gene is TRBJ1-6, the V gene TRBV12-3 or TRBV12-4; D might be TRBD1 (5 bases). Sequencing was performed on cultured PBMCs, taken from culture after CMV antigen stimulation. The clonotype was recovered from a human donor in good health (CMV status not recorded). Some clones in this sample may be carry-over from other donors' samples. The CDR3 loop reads CASRGTVSLSPLHF. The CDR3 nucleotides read TGTGCCAGCAGGGGGACGGTGAGCCTTTCACCCCTCCACTTT.